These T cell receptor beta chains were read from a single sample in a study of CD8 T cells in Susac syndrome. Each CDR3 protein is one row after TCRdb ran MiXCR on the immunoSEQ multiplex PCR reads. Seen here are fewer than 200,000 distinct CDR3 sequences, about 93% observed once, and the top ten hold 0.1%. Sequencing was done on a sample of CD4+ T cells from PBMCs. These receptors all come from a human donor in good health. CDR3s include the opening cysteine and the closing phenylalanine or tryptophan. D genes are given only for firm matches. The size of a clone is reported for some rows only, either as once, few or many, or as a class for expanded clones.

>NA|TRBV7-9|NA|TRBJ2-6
CASSPLGRFSGANVLTF
TGTGCCAGCAGCCCCCTGGGACGTTTCTCTGGGGCCAACGTCCTGACTTTC
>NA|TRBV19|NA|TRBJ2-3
CASSSATDTQYF
TGTGCCAGTAGTTCCGCCACAGATACGCAGTATTTT
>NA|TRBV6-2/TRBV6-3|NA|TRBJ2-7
CASRTPGYEQYF
TGTGCCAGCAGGACGCCAGGCTACGAGCAGTACTTC
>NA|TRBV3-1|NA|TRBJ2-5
CASSQDGYGGTQYF
TGTGCCAGCAGCCAAGATGGGTACGGGGGGACCCAGTACTTC
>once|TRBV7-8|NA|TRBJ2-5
CASTSVKGGTQYF
TGTGCCAGCACCTCGGTTAAGGGGGGGACCCAGTACTTC
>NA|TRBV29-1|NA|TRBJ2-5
CSGDAGQQETQYF
TGCAGTGGGGATGCGGGGCAGCAAGAGACCCAGTACTTC
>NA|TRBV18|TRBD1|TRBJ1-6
CASSPWGTARNSPLHF
TGTGCCAGCTCACCATGGGGGACAGCGCGTAATTCACCCCTCCACTTT
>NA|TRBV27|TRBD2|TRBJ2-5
CASSPGLAEREWETQYF
TGTGCCAGCAGTCCCGGACTAGCGGAGCGGGAATGGGAGACCCAGTACTTC
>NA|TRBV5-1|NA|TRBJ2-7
CASSPTGVSYEQYF
TGCGCCAGCAGCCCGACGGGGGTGAGCTACGAGCAGTACTTC
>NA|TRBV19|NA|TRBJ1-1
CASSIDGNSEAFF
TGTGCCAGTAGTATAGATGGGAACTCTGAAGCTTTCTTT
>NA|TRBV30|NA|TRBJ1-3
CAGGASSGNTIYF
TGTGCGGGGGGGGCATCCTCTGGAAACACCATATATTTT
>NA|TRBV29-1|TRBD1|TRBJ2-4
CSVELTGGRAIQYF
TGCAGCGTTGAATTGACAGGGGGAAGGGCCATTCAGTACTTC
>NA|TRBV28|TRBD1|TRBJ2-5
CASTTRGTGDLPTQYF
TGTGCCAGCACCACCCGAGGGACAGGGGACCTCCCGACCCAGTACTTC
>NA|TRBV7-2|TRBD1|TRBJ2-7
CASSSDRGRFEQYF
TGTGCCAGCAGCTCAGACAGGGGGCGGTTCGAGCAGTACTTC
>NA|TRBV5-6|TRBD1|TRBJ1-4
CASSPTGGEEKLFF
TGTGCCAGCAGCCCGACAGGGGGCGAGGAAAAACTGTTTTTT
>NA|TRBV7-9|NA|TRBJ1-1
CASSRQLRGARGYTEAFF
TGTGCCAGCAGCCGCCAACTTCGGGGGGCGAGGGGGTACACTGAAGCTTTCTTT
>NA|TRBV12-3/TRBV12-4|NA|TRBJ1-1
CASKGSGTNTEAFF
TGTGCCAGCAAAGGCTCCGGGACGAACACTGAAGCTTTCTTT
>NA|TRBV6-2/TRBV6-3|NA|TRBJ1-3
CASSIASGNTIYF
TGTGCCAGTTCGATCGCCTCTGGAAACACCATATATTTT
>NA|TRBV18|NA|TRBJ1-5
CASSPLGTGNQPQHF
TGTGCCAGCTCACCACTTGGTACGGGCAATCAGCCCCAGCATTTT
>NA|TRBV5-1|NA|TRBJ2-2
CASSLKKGTGELFF
TGCGCCAGCAGCTTGAAGAAGGGCACCGGGGAGCTGTTTTTT
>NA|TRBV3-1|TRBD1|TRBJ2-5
CASSPRTGSGETQYF
TGTGCCAGCAGCCCTCGGACAGGGAGTGGAGAGACCCAGTACTTC
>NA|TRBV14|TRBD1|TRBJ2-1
CASSPRTSGTGSRNEQFF
TGTGCCAGCAGCCCTAGGACCTCCGGGACAGGGAGTAGGAATGAGCAGTTCTTC
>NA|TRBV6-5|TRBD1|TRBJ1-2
CASSSDRVSGYTF
TGTGCCAGCAGCTCCGACAGGGTGTCTGGCTACACCTTC
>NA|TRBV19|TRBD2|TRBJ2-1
CASSIGGGEQFF
TGTGCCAGTAGTATCGGGGGGGGTGAGCAGTTCTTC
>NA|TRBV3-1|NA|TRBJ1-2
CASSQNGATNYGYTF
TGTGCCAGCAGCCAAAATGGGGCCACGAACTATGGCTACACCTTC
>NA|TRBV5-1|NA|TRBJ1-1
CASSFMAQGLLTEAFF
TGCGCCAGCAGCTTCATGGCCCAGGGGCTGCTTACTGAAGCTTTCTTT
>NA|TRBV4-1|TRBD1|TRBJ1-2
CASSHLQGAYTF
TGCGCCAGCAGCCATTTACAGGGGGCCTACACCTTC
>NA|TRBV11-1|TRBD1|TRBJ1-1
CASRARQGSNTEAFF
TGTGCCAGCAGGGCCCGACAGGGATCGAACACTGAAGCTTTCTTT
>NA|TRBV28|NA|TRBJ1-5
CASSLSRYSNQPQHF
TGTGCCAGCAGTTTATCCAGGTATAGCAATCAGCCCCAGCATTTT
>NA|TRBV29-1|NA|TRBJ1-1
CSGHPGGMNTEAFF
TGCAGCGGCCATCCCGGGGGAATGAACACTGAAGCTTTCTTT
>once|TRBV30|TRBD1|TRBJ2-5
CAWARGQVTQETQYF
TGTGCCTGGGCGAGGGGGCAGGTAACCCAAGAGACCCAGTACTTC
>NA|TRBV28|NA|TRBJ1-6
CASILGAKNSPLHF
TGTGCCAGCATTCTAGGGGCTAAAAATTCACCCCTCCACTTT
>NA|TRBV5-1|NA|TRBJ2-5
CASSLEPSRPAQETQYF
TGCGCCAGCAGCTTGGAACCCAGCCGCCCCGCCCAAGAGACCCAGTACTTC
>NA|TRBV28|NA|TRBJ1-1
CASYRVAAFF
TGTGCCAGCTACAGGGTGGCCGCTTTCTTT
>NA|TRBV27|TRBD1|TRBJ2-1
CASSFATGANYNEQFF
TGTGCCAGCAGTTTCGCCACAGGGGCCAACTACAATGAGCAGTTCTTC
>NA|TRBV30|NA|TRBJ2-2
CAWNRGTGELFF
TGTGCCTGGAATAGGGGGACCGGGGAGCTGTTTTTT
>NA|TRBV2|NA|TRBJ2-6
CASSGVWSASSGANVLTF
TGTGCCAGCAGTGGGGTATGGTCAGCCTCCTCTGGGGCCAACGTCCTGACTTTC
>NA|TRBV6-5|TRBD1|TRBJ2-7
CASSRTGYHEQYF
TGTGCCAGCAGTAGGACAGGGTACCACGAGCAGTACTTC
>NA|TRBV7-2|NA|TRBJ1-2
CASSLQGYGYTF
TGTGCCAGCAGCTTACAGGGCTATGGCTACACCTTC
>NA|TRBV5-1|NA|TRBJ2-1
CASSRVGGGYEQFF
TGCGCCAGCAGTCGGGTTGGAGGGGGCTATGAGCAGTTCTTC
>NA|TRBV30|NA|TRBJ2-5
CAGTRGGETQYF
TGTGCCGGCACCAGGGGGGGGGAGACCCAGTACTTC
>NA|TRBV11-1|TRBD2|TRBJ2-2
CASSSGLAGHTGELFF
TGTGCCAGCAGCTCGGGACTAGCGGGGCACACCGGGGAGCTGTTTTTT
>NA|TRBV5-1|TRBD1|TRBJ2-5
CASSLTLGTGGTFQETQYF
TGCGCCAGCAGCCTCACCTTAGGGACAGGGGGTACCTTCCAAGAGACCCAGTACTTC
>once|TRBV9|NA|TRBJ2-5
CASAGLEAQETQYF
TGTGCCAGCGCAGGGCTAGAGGCACAAGAGACCCAGTACTTC
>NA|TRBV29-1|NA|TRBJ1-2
CSVDRSYTF
TGCAGCGTTGACAGGAGCTACACCTTC
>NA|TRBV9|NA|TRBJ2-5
CASSAGIQETQYF
TGTGCCAGCAGCGCGGGTATCCAAGAGACCCAGTACTTC
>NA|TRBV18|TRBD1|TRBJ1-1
CASSPDRGSTEAFF
TGTGCCAGCTCACCGGACAGGGGTTCCACTGAAGCTTTCTTT
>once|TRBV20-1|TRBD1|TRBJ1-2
CSASTQGKGYGYTF
TGCAGTGCTAGCACACAGGGGAAGGGCTATGGCTACACCTTC
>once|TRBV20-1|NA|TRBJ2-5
CSARYSGETQYF
TGCAGTGCTAGATATAGCGGAGAGACCCAGTACTTC
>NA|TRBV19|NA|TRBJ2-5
CASSQKGSETQYF
TGTGCCAGTAGTCAAAAGGGGTCGGAGACCCAGTACTTC
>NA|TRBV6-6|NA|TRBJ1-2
CAGSPARGRAF
TGTGCCGGCAGTCCCGCTCGGGGTCGGGCCTTC
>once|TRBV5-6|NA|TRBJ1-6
CASSRMGGGNSPLHF
TGTGCCAGCAGCCGGATGGGGGGTGGGAATTCACCCCTCCACTTT
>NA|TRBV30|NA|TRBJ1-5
CAWRGRGGTNQPQHF
TGTGCCTGGAGGGGAAGGGGGGGGACCAATCAGCCCCAGCATTTT
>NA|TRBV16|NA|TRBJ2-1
CASSLRQVSSYNEQFF
TGTGCCAGCAGCCTAAGACAGGTTAGCTCCTACAATGAGCAGTTCTTC
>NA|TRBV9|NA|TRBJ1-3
CASSVGGTGNTIYF
TGTGCCAGCAGCGTGGGGGGCACTGGAAACACCATATATTTT
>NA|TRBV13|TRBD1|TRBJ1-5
CASSSRRGSNQPQHF
TGTGCCAGCAGCTCGCGCAGGGGGAGCAATCAGCCCCAGCATTTT
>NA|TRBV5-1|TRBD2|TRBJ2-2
CASRGGHANTGELFF
TGCGCCAGCCGCGGGGGGCACGCGAACACCGGGGAGCTGTTTTTT
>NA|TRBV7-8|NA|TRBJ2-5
CASSLVEGGETQYF
TGTGCCAGCAGCTTAGTAGAGGGGGGAGAGACCCAGTACTTC
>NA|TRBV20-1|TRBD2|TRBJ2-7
CSARLAAGGPNEQYF
TGCAGTGCTAGATTAGCTGCGGGGGGGCCAAACGAGCAGTACTTC